Listed below are T cell receptor beta chains from one sample, sequenced in a study of cytomegalovirus exposure and HLA in healthy donors. Data came from immunoSEQ multiplex PCR; TCRdb stores just in-frame clones and leaves some out. The table records fewer than 130,000 clones, roughly 71% of them present only once. Sequencing was performed on PBMCs. These receptor sequences come from a man aged 35-49 years in good health and CMV-seropositive. Each CDR3 is given with its conserved first and last residue. The D gene is left open where the match is weak. Clone size is not always given. Where it is, it says once, few, many or a class for expanded clones.

CDR3 protein	CDR3 DNA	D gene	J gene	V gene	clone size
CASSDSISSTDTQYF	TGTGCCAGCTCGGACAGTATATCTAGCACAGATACGCAGTATTTT	.	TRBJ2-3	TRBV2	.
CASSSTGTEAFF	TGTGCCAGCAGCTCCACGGGGACTGAAGCTTTCTTT	.	TRBJ1-1	TRBV7-8	.
CARIGNRDGYTF	TGTGCCAGAATAGGGAACAGGGATGGCTACACCTTC	.	TRBJ1-2	TRBV6-9	.
CASRGSGEQFF	TGTGCCAGCCGCGGAAGCGGGGAGCAGTTCTTC	.	TRBJ2-1	TRBV11-2	.
CASSDGRQGTDTQYF	TGTGCCAGCAGTGACGGTCGGCAGGGGACAGATACGCAGTATTTT	.	TRBJ2-3	TRBV6-4	.
CASSQDSVTTQATNEKLFF	TGCGCCAGCAGCCAAGATTCCGTAACCACTCAAGCAACTAATGAAAAACTGTTCTTT	.	TRBJ1-4	TRBV4-1	.
CASSYHQGSSTDTQYF	TGTGCCAGCAGTTATCATCAGGGATCTAGCACAGATACGCAGTATTTT	.	TRBJ2-3	TRBV28	.
CAWSGWGTDTQYF	TGTGCCTGGAGCGGGTGGGGCACAGATACGCAGTATTTT	.	TRBJ2-3	TRBV30	.
CASSKDRDGGGYTF	TGTGCCAGCAGCAAGGACAGGGATGGCGGTGGCTACACCTTC	TRBD1	TRBJ1-2	TRBV7-2	.
CASSLATRGAEAFF	TGTGCCAGCAGCTTAGCGACCCGGGGGGCTGAAGCTTTCTTT	.	TRBJ1-1	TRBV7-9	.
CASSVGGLAGYNEQFF	TGTGCCAGCAGCGTTGGGGGGCTAGCGGGCTACAATGAGCAGTTCTTC	TRBD2	TRBJ2-1	TRBV9	few
CASSPTSRIYNEQFF	TGTGCCAGCAGTCCGACTAGCAGAATTTACAATGAGCAGTTCTTC	TRBD2	TRBJ2-1	TRBV6-5	.
CASSPDSSYNEQFF	TGTGCCAGCTCACCGGACAGTTCCTACAATGAGCAGTTCTTC	.	TRBJ2-1	TRBV18	.
CATVGQGRDEQFF	TGTGCCACCGTAGGACAGGGAAGGGATGAGCAGTTCTTC	TRBD1	TRBJ2-1	TRBV6-1	once
CASSDFGGLAGKNEQFF	TGCGCCAGCAGTGACTTTGGGGGACTAGCGGGTAAAAATGAGCAGTTCTTC	TRBD2	TRBJ2-1	TRBV10-1	.
CSGQTGMEETQYF	TGCAGCGGCCAGACAGGGATGGAAGAGACCCAGTACTTC	TRBD1	TRBJ2-5	TRBV29-1	.
CASSPQLVGAFEQFF	TGCGCCAGCAGCCCACAACTAGTCGGTGCGTTTGAGCAGTTCTTC	.	TRBJ2-1	TRBV4-3	few
CASSTAGGIYGYTF	TGTGCCAGCAGTACGGCAGGGGGCATCTATGGCTACACCTTC	TRBD1	TRBJ1-2	TRBV6-6	.
CASSNGVGEGGNEQFF	TGTGCCAGCAGCAATGGGGTGGGGGAGGGTGGCAATGAGCAGTTCTTC	TRBD2	TRBJ2-1	TRBV4-2	few
CASSTYREGTEAFF	TGTGCCAGCAGCACCTACAGGGAGGGCACTGAAGCTTTCTTT	.	TRBJ1-1	TRBV7-2	.
CASSLLAGANEQFF	TGTGCCAGCAGTCTCCTAGCGGGAGCAAATGAGCAGTTCTTC	TRBD2	TRBJ2-1	TRBV27	.
CASRRTGGYTEAFF	TGTGCCAGCAGACGGACAGGGGGGTACACTGAAGCTTTCTTT	TRBD1	TRBJ1-1	TRBV27	.
CASSMDWEQETQYF	TGTGCCAGCAGCATGGACTGGGAACAAGAGACCCAGTACTTC	.	TRBJ2-5	TRBV7-9	.
CASSGELGYQETQYF	TGTGCCAGCAGTGGGGAACTAGGATATCAAGAGACCCAGTACTTC	.	TRBJ2-5	TRBV6-1	.
CASSLTTGRGAFF	TGTGCCAGCAGCTTAACGACAGGGCGAGGGGCTTTCTTT	TRBD1	TRBJ1-1	TRBV11-2	.
CASSPVYGRTGRGEKLFF	TGCGCCAGCAGCCCCGTATACGGACGAACAGGGAGGGGTGAAAAACTGTTTTTT	.	TRBJ1-4	TRBV4-3	.
CASSNQREGYGNEQFF	TGTGCCAGCAGCAATCAGCGGGAGGGCTACGGCAATGAGCAGTTCTTC	TRBD2	TRBJ2-1	TRBV7-9	.
CASSSGYNEQFF	TGCGCCAGCAGCTCAGGATACAATGAGCAGTTCTTC	.	TRBJ2-1	TRBV4-3	.
CASSERRVETGELFF	TGTGCCAGCAGTGAACGGAGGGTGGAAACCGGGGAGCTGTTTTTT	.	TRBJ2-2	TRBV6-1	.
CASSQTGGTEAFF	TGTGCCAGTAGTCAAACAGGGGGCACTGAAGCTTTCTTT	TRBD1	TRBJ1-1	TRBV19	.
CASSVDSGINQPQHF	TGTGCCAGCAGCGTAGATTCAGGTATCAATCAGCCCCAGCATTTT	.	TRBJ1-5	TRBV9	.
CASSYRTSTDTQYF	TGTGCCAGCAGTTATCGAACTAGCACAGATACGCAGTATTTT	.	TRBJ2-3	TRBV6-5	few
CASSRDSRNYGYTF	TGTGCCAGCAGTCGGGACAGCCGAAACTATGGCTACACCTTC	TRBD1	TRBJ1-2	TRBV28	.
CASSTRTGSYSNQPQHF	TGTGCCAGCAGTACCCGGACAGGGAGTTATAGCAATCAGCCCCAGCATTTT	TRBD1	TRBJ1-5	TRBV27	.
CATSRDLGSGQPQHF	TGTGCCACCAGCAGAGATCTGGGGAGTGGGCAGCCCCAGCATTTT	.	TRBJ1-5	TRBV15	.
CASSPGTGGRYEQYF	TGTGCCAGCAGTCCAGGGACAGGGGGACGCTACGAGCAGTACTTC	TRBD1	TRBJ2-7	TRBV27	.
CASSDGQGSGARGYTF	TGTGCCAGCAGCGATGGACAGGGGTCAGGGGCAAGGGGCTACACCTTC	TRBD1	TRBJ1-2	TRBV9	.
CASRPPGGPKWGNYEQYF	TGCGCCAGCAGGCCGCCGGGGGGTCCCAAGTGGGGCAACTACGAGCAGTACTTC	TRBD2	TRBJ2-7	TRBV5-1	.
CASSVAGQPADTQYF	TGTGCCAGCAGCGTTGCGGGGCAGCCCGCAGATACGCAGTATTTT	.	TRBJ2-3	TRBV9	.
CASSYGRGLTDTQYF	TGTGCCAGCAGTTACGGGCGGGGCCTCACAGATACGCAGTATTTT	.	TRBJ2-3	TRBV6-5	.
CASSDGQGNYGYTF	TGTGCCAGCAGTGACGGTCAGGGTAACTATGGCTACACCTTC	.	TRBJ1-2	TRBV2	.
CAWSLAGQETQYF	TGTGCCTGGAGTCTGGCGGGGCAAGAGACCCAGTACTTC	.	TRBJ2-5	TRBV30	.
CAISQDRGNSPLHF	TGTGCCATCAGTCAAGACAGGGGGAATTCACCCCTCCACTTT	TRBD1	TRBJ1-6	TRBV10-3	.
CASSPLIIADTQYF	TGTGCCAGCAGTCCCTTAATCATCGCGGATACGCAGTATTTT	.	TRBJ2-3	TRBV27	.
CASSPPRDYEQYF	TGTGCCAGCAGCCCCCCCCGAGACTACGAGCAGTACTTC	.	TRBJ2-7	TRBV9	.
CASSSRPATGRNEKLFF	TGCGCCAGCAGCTCCCGCCCCGCGACAGGACGTAATGAAAAACTGTTTTTT	.	TRBJ1-4	TRBV5-1	.
CASSLLGGSYNEQFF	TGTGCCAGCAGCCTATTGGGCGGGAGCTACAATGAGCAGTTCTTC	TRBD2	TRBJ2-1	TRBV7-2	.
CASSFRDRASYNEQFF	TGTGCCAGCAGCTTCAGGGACAGGGCCTCCTACAATGAGCAGTTCTTC	TRBD1	TRBJ2-1	TRBV13	.
CASSYSGQGVDTQYF	TGTGCCAGCAGTTACTCGGGGCAGGGCGTCGATACGCAGTATTTT	.	TRBJ2-3	TRBV6-6	few
CASSESFTNEKLFF	TGTGCCAGCAGTGAAAGCTTCACTAATGAAAAACTGTTTTTT	.	TRBJ1-4	TRBV6-1	.
CAISGQGPYNEQFF	TGTGCCATCAGTGGACAGGGACCCTACAATGAGCAGTTCTTC	TRBD1	TRBJ2-1	TRBV10-3	few
CASSQEVGSSTDTQYF	TGCGCCAGCAGCCAAGAAGTCGGGAGCAGCACAGATACGCAGTATTTT	.	TRBJ2-3	TRBV4-1	.
CSVAGGAYEQYF	TGCAGCGTTGCTGGAGGTGCCTACGAGCAGTACTTC	.	TRBJ2-7	TRBV29-1	.
CASSESGLEEAFF	TGTGCCAGCAGTGAATCAGGGTTGGAGGAAGCTTTCTTT	.	TRBJ1-1	TRBV25-1	.